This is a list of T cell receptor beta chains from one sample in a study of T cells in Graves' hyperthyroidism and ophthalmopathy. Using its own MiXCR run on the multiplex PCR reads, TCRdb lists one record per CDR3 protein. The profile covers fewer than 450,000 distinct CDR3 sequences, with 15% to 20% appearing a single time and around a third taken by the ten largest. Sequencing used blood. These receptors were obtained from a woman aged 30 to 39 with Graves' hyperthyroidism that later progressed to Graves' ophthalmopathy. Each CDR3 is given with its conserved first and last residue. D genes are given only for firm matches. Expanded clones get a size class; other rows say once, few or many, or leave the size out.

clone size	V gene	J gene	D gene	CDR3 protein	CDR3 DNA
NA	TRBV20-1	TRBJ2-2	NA	CSAPEPGRGTGELFF	TGCAGTGCTCCCGAGCCAGGGAGGGGGACCGGGGAGCTGTTTTTT
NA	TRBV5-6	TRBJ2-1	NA	CASSLDGGDYNEQFF	TGTGCCAGCAGCTTGGATGGGGGAGACTACAATGAGCAGTTCTTC
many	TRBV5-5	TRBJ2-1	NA	CASSLQTGKDEQFF	TGTGCCAGCAGCCTACAGACGGGAAAGGATGAGCAGTTCTTC
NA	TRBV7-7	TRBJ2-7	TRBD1	CASRVGTARHSYEQYF	TGTGCTAGCAGGGTCGGGACAGCCAGGCACTCCTACGAGCAGTACTTC
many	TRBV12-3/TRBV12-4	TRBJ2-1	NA	CASQEDYNEQFF	TGTGCCAGCCAGGAAGATTACAATGAGCAGTTCTTC
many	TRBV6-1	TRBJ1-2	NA	CASSATDGYTF	TGTGCCAGCAGTGCGACTGATGGCTACACCTTC
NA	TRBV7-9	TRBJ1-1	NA	CASSFREEAFF	TGTGCCAGCAGCTTCAGGGAAGAAGCTTTCTTT
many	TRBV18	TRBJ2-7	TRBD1	CASSPRGQGDEQYF	TGTGCCAGCTCACCACGGGGACAGGGAGACGAGCAGTACTTC
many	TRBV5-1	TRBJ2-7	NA	CASSLEQGVGYEQYF	TGCGCCAGCAGCTTGGAACAGGGAGTGGGCTACGAGCAGTACTTC
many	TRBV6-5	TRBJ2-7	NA	CASSYGLEGGEQYF	TGTGCCAGCAGTTACGGCCTAGAGGGTGGCGAGCAGTACTTC
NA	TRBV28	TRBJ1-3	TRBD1	CASSFVAGGGNTIYF	TGTGCCAGCAGTTTTGTTGCAGGGGGAGGAAACACCATATATTTT
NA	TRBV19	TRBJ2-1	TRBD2	CASSMGGIYNEQFF	TGTGCCAGTAGTATGGGAGGGATCTACAATGAGCAGTTCTTC
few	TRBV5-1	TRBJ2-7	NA	CASSLDSYGSYEQYF	TGCGCCAGCAGCCTCGACTCTTATGGCTCCTACGAGCAGTACTTC
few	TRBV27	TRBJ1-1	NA	CASSLFGGSNTEAFF	TGTGCCAGCAGTTTATTTGGGGGATCGAACACTGAAGCTTTCTTT
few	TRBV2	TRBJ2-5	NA	CASSTPYGAQYF	TGTGCCAGCAGTACCCCTTACGGGGCCCAGTACTTC
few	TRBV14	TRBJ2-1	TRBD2	CASSQGLWREYEQFF	TGTGCCAGCAGCCAAGGTCTCTGGCGGGAGTATGAGCAGTTCTTC
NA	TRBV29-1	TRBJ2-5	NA	CSSRGDAQETQYF	TGCAGCTCACGGGGCGATGCCCAAGAGACCCAGTACTTC
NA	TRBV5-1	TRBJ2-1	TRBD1	CASSLWGTETYNEQFF	TGCGCCAGCAGCTTGTGGGGGACAGAGACCTACAATGAGCAGTTCTTC
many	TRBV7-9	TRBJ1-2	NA	CASSLGQMVHGYTF	TGTGCCAGCAGCTTAGGGCAGATGGTCCATGGCTACACCTTC
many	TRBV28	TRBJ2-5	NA	CASTGEEETQYF	TGTGCCAGCACGGGAGAGGAAGAGACCCAGTACTTC
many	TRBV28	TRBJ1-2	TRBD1	CASSFFNMKEDRETNYGYTF	TGTGCCAGCAGTTTTTTCAACATGAAAGAAGACAGGGAAACTAACTATGGCTACACCTTC
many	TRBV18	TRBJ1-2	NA	CASSPGGQGIGGYTF	TGTGCCAGCTCACCAGGGGGGCAGGGGATCGGCGGCTACACCTTC
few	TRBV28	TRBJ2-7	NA	CASSLLGLRWALPYEQYF	TGTGCCAGCAGTTTATTGGGCCTGCGATGGGCCCTCCCCTACGAGCAGTACTTC
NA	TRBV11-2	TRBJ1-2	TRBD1	CASSLTDPRTGRHHGYTF	TGTGCCAGCAGCCTAACGGACCCAAGGACAGGACGGCACCATGGCTACACCTTC
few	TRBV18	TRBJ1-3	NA	CASSPQGITGNTIYF	TGTGCCAGCTCACCACAGGGGATAACTGGAAACACCATATATTTT
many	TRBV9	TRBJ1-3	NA	CASSVGYSGNTIYF	TGTGCCAGCAGCGTAGGTTACTCTGGAAACACCATATATTTT
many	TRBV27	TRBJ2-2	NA	CASRQLGAGELFF	TGTGCCAGCAGGCAACTGGGCGCCGGGGAGCTGTTTTTT
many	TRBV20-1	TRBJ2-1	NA	CSARKFMAGLLNEQFF	TGCAGTGCTAGAAAGTTTATGGCGGGCTTGCTCAATGAGCAGTTCTTC
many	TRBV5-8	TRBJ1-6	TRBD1	CASSSLRYPSRDRKSPLHF	TGTGCCAGCAGCTCCCTCCGGTACCCGAGCCGGGACAGAAAATCACCCCTCCACTTT
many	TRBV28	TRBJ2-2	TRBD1	CASSLGQDPLFF	TGTGCCAGCAGTCTCGGACAGGATCCGCTGTTTTTT
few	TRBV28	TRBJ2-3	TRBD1	CASSLAQGLTDTQYF	TGTGCCAGCAGTTTGGCACAGGGGTTGACAGATACGCAGTATTTT
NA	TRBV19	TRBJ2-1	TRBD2	CASSLGTNAYNEQFF	TGTGCCAGTAGTTTGGGGACTAACGCCTACAATGAGCAGTTCTTC
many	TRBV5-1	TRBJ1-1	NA	CASSFRSLNTEAFF	TGCGCCAGCAGCTTTAGATCGCTGAACACTGAAGCTTTCTTT
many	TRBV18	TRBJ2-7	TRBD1	CASSPAGQGSYEQYF	TGTGCCAGCTCCCCAGCGGGACAGGGGAGCTACGAGCAGTACTTC
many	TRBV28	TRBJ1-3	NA	CASSLLGSGGNTIYF	TGTGCCAGCAGTTTATTAGGGTCGGGGGGAAACACCATATATTTT
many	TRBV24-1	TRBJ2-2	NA	CATSGPSHTGELFF	TGTGCCACCAGTGGACCCAGTCACACCGGGGAGCTGTTTTTT
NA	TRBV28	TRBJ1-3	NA	CATTGGNSGNTIYF	TGTGCCACCACTGGGGGGAACTCTGGAAACACCATATATTTT